This is a list of T cell receptor beta chains from one sample in a study of T cells in localized non-small cell lung cancer. Profiling relied on immunoSEQ multiplex PCR, and the TCRdb table lists in-frame clones only, not all of them. The sample has around 41,000 clones; 90% to 95% are singletons. The sequenced sample was PBMCs, obtained before any cancer treatment. These receptors came from a woman aged 40 to 75 with stage II lung adenocarcinoma. Each CDR3 is given with its conserved first and last residue. The size entry is marked missing in some rows and otherwise reads once, few, many or a size class.

abundance	j_gene	v_gene	CDR3aa
.	TRBJ1-2	TRBV6-4	CASTYGHREDTF
.	TRBJ2-2	TRBV15	CATSREVAGGPNGELFF
.	TRBJ2-2	TRBV28	CASTQRFLGTGELFF
.	TRBJ1-2	TRBV29-1	CSVVAGNYGYTF
.	TRBJ1-5	TRBV19	CASSWTGGGQPQHF
once	TRBJ2-2	TRBV7-3	CASSSGGNTGELFF
.	TRBJ1-1	TRBV28	CASSPNGVWTEAFF
.	TRBJ2-4	TRBV27	CASSSPQRGGNIQYF
.	TRBJ1-5	TRBV6-4	CASSVSRQSGPQHF
few	TRBJ2-1	TRBV28	CASSQGVSSNEQFF
.	TRBJ2-2	TRBV5-4	CASSPDRGSRTGELFF
.	TRBJ2-7	TRBV18	CASSPGTGGDSSEQYF
.	TRBJ2-3	TRBV2	CASGSLASGTQYF
once	TRBJ1-5	TRBV11-2	CASSLYSGQPQHF
once	TRBJ2-6	TRBV13	CASSQSSGRGSGANVLTF
.	TRBJ2-5	TRBV12-5	CASGFLAGADQETQYF
.	TRBJ2-2	TRBV7-9	CASTRAGQVDTGELFF
.	TRBJ2-5	TRBV6-5	CASSYRGLPGETQYF
.	TRBJ2-5	TRBV28	CASITSYQETQYF
few	TRBJ1-1	TRBV5-6	CASSLDLNTEAFF